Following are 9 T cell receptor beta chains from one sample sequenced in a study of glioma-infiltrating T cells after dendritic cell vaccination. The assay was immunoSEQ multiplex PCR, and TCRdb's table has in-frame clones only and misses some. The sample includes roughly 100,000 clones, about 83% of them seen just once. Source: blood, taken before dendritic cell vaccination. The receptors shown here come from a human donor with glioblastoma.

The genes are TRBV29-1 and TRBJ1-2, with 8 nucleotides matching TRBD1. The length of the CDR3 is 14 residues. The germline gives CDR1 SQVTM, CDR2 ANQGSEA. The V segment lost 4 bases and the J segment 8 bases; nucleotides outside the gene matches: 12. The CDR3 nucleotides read TGCAGCGTTGGTCATGAGGACAGGGCGGGGGGCTACACCTTC. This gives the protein CSVGHEDRAGGYTF.

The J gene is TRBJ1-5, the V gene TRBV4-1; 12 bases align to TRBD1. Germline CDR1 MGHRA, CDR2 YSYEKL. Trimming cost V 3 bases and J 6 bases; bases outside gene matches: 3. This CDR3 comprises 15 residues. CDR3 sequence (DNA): TGCGCCAGCAGCCAGGGACAGGGGGCCGGTCAGCCCCAGCATTTT. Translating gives CASSQGQGAGQPQHF.

In DNA, the CDR3 is TGCAGCGTCATGACAGGGCGGATCCAAGAGACCCAGTACTTC. Protein product: CSVMTGRIQETQYF. The chain couples TRBV29-1 to TRBJ2-5; 7 bases are a match to TRBD1. Germline-derived CDR1 and CDR2 are SQVTM and ANQGSEA. This CDR3 has 14 residues. J lost 1 base, V lost 6 bases, and 8 bases had no gene match.

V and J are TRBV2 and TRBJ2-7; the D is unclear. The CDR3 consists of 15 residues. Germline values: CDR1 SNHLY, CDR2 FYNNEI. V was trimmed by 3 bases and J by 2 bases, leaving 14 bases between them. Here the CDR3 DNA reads TGTGCCAGCAGTGACCCCAACAGTCAGACCTACGAGCAGTACTTC. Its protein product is CASSDPNSQTYEQYF.

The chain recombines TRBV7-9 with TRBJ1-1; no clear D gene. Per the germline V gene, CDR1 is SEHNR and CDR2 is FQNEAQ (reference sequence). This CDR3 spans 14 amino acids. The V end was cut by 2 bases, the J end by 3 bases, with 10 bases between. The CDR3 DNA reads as TGTGCCAGCAGCTTAATGGGTGGAGACACTGAAGCTTTCTTT. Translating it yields CASSLMGGDTEAFF.

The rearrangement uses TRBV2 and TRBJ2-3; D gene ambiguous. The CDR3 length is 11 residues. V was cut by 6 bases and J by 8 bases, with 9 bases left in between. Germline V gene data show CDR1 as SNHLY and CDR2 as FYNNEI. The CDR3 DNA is TGTGCCAGCAGCGGGTTTTTTACGCAGTATTTT. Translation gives CASSGFFTQYF.

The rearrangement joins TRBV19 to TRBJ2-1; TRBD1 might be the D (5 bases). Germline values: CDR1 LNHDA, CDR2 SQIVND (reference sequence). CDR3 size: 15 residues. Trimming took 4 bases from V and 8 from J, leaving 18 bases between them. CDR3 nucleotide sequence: TGTGCCAGTAGTACGCTTACAGGACCCGCGGATGAGCAGTTCTTC. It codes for CASSTLTGPADEQFF.

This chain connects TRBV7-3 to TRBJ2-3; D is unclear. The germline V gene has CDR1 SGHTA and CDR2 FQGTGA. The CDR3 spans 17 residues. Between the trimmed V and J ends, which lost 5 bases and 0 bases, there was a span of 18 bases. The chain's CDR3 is CASSPWSVPPSTDTQYF. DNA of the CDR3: TGTGCCAGCAGCCCGTGGTCGGTGCCTCCTAGCACAGATACGCAGTATTTT.

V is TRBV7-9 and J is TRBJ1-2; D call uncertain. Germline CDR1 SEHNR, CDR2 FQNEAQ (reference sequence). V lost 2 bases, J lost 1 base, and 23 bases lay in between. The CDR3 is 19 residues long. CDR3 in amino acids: CASSLSAFGGLSLNYGYTF. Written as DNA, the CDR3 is TGTGCCAGCAGCTTATCAGCATTCGGCGGGCTTTCCCTTAACTATGGCTACACCTTC. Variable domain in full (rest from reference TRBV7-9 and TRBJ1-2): DTGVSQNPRHKITKRGQNVTFRCDPISEHNRLYWYRQTLGQGPEFLTYFQNEAQLEKSRLLSDRFSAERPKGSFSTLEIQRTEQGDSAMYLCASSLSAFGGLSLNYGYTFGSGTRLTVV.